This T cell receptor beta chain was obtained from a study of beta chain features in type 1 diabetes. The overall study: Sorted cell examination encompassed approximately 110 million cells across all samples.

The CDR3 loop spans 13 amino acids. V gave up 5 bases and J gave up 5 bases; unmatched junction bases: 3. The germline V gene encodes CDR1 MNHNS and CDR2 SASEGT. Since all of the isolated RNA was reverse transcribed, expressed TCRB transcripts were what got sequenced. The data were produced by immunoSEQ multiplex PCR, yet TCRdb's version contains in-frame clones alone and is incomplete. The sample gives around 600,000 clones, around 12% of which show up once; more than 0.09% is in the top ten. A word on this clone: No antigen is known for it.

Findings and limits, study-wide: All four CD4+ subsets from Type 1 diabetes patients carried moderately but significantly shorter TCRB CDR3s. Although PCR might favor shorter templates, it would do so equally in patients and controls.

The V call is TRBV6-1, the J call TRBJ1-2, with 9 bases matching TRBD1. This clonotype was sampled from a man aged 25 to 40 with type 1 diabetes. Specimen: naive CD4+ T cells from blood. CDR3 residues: CASSRTGEYGYTF. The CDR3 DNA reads TGTGCCAGCAGTAGGACAGGGGAATATGGCTACACCTTC.